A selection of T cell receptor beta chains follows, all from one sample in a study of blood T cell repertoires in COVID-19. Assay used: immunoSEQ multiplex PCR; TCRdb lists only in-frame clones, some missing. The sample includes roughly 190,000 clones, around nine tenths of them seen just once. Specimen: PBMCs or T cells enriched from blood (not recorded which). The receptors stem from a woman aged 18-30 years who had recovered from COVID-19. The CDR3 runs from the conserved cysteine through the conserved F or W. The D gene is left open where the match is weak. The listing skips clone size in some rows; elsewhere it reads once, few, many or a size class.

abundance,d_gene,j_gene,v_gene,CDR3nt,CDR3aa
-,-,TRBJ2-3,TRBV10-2,TGCGCCAGCAGTGAACTGCGGAGGGAGTTAAGCACAGATACGCAGTATTTT,CASSELRRELSTDTQYF
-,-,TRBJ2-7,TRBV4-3,TGCGCCAGCAGCCAAGATATCAGCGCCTCCTACGAGCAGTACTTC,CASSQDISASYEQYF
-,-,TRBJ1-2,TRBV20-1,TGCAGTGCTAGTCCGTGGGGAGACTATGGCTACACCTTC,CSASPWGDYGYTF
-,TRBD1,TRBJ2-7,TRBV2,TGTGCCAGCAGTACCGACAGGGCAACCTACGAGCAGTACTTC,CASSTDRATYEQYF
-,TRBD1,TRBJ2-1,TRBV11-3,TGTGCCAGCAGCTTAGATGACAGGGATAATGAGCAGTTCTTC,CASSLDDRDNEQFF
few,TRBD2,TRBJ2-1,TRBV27,TGTGCCAGCAGTTCGTTACTAGCGGGAGAGGTCCCCTACAATGAGCAGTTCTTC,CASSSLLAGEVPYNEQFF
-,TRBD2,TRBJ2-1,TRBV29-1,TGCAGCGTTGCACTAGCGGGAGTGGGTGAGCAGTTCTTC,CSVALAGVGEQFF
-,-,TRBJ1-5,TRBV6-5,TGTGCCAGCGGGGAGGGGGAACCCTTTAATCAGCCCCAGCATTTT,CASGEGEPFNQPQHF
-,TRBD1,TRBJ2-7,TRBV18,TGTGCCAGCTCACCTTATTCAGGGGGCTCCTCCTCCTACGAGCAGTACTTC,CASSPYSGGSSSYEQYF
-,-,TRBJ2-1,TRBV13,TGTGCCAGCAGCTTAGTAAACCGGGACCCGAGGGAGGTAAGCTCCTACAATGAGCAGTTCTTC,CASSLVNRDPREVSSYNEQFF
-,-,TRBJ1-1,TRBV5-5,TGTGCCAGCAGCAAGGAAGGATGGACAACTTTGGGTGAAGCTTTCTTT,CASSKEGWTTLGEAFF
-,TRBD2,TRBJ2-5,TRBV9,TGTGCCAGCAGGGGGGTTATAGCGGGAGAGCAAAAGGAGACCCAGTACTTC,CASRGVIAGEQKETQYF
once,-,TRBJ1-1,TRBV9,TGTGCCAGCAGCGTAGTTATATCAGGGGAGGGAGAAGCTTTCTTT,CASSVVISGEGEAFF
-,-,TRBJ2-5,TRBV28,TGTGCCAGCAGTTTCAAGATAACGGGGGGCCGAGAGACCCAGTACTTC,CASSFKITGGRETQYF
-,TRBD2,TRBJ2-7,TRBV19,TGTGCCAGTAGTGTAGCGGGAGGCTCCTACGAGCAGTACTTC,CASSVAGGSYEQYF
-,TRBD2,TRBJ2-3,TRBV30,TGTGCCTGGAGCTTAGCGGGAAGCACAGATACGCAGTATTTT,CAWSLAGSTDTQYF
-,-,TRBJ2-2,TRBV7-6,TGTGCCAGCAGCCAAAAGCGGCTAGCGAACACCGGGGAGCTGTTTTTT,CASSQKRLANTGELFF
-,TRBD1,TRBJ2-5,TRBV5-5,TGTGCCAGCAGCTTCTGGACAGGGGGAGAGACCCAGTACTTC,CASSFWTGGETQYF
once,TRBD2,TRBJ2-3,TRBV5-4,TGTGCCATCAACCTGAGGCGGCGGGAGGGCCCAGATACGCAGTATTTT,CAINLRRREGPDTQYF
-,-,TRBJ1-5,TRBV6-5,TGTGCCAGCAGTTACAGCAGGAATCAGCCCCAGCATTTT,CASSYSRNQPQHF
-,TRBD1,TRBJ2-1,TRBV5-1,TGCGCCAGCAGCAGCCGGGACAGGGGAAACAATGAGCAGTTCTTC,CASSSRDRGNNEQFF
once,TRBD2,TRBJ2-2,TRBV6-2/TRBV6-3,TGTGCCAGCAGTTACCTGCGGGAGAGCACCGGGGAGCTGTTTTTT,CASSYLRESTGELFF
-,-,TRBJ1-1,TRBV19,TGTGCCAGTAGATCGCCTACACGAGACAGGAACACTGAAGCTTTCTTT,CASRSPTRDRNTEAFF
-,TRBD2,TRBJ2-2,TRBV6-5,TGTGCCAGCAGTTACCAGGGACTATTCGCAGCCGGGGAGCTGTTTTTT,CASSYQGLFAAGELFF
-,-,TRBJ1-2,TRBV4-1,TGCGCCAGCAGCCAAGGCCCCCGCGGGGACCACGTCGGACGGGGCTACACCTTC,CASSQGPRGDHVGRGYTF
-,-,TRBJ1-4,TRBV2,TGTGCCAGCAGTGAAGATGGGGCGGTCGGGGAAAAACTGTTTTTT,CASSEDGAVGEKLFF
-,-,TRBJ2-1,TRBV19,TGTGCCAGTAGTATTAATAGCCACAATGAGCAGTTCTTC,CASSINSHNEQFF
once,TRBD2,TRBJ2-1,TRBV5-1,TGCGCCAGCAGCTTGGGAGCGGGGGCGGGAGGGCCTAACAATGAGCAGTTCTTC,CASSLGAGAGGPNNEQFF
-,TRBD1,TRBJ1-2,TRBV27,TGTGCCAGCAGTCGGACAGGGACGGGCTATGGCTACACCTTC,CASSRTGTGYGYTF
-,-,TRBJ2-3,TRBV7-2,TGTGCCAGCAGCACTAGGACAGATACGCAGTATTTT,CASSTRTDTQYF
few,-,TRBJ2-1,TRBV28,TGTGCCAGCAGTTTTATGAGGGAACCCTACAATGAGCAGTTCTTC,CASSFMREPYNEQFF
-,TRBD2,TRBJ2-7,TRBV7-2,TGTGCCAGCAGCTTAGCATCCGGGAGGGTCTACGAGCAGTACTTC,CASSLASGRVYEQYF
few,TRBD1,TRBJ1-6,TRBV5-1,TGCGCCAGCAGCCAACAGGGGGCCCCTAATTCACCCCTCCACTTT,CASSQQGAPNSPLHF
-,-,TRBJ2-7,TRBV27,TGTGCCAGCCGGGACTTCTCCTACGAGCAGTACTTC,CASRDFSYEQYF
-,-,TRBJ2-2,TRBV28,TGTGCCAGCAGTTTAGGCCCTGGGATGGCGGGACCGAACACCGGGGAGCTGTTTTTT,CASSLGPGMAGPNTGELFF
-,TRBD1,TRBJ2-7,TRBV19,TGTGCCAGTAGTCGTCCAGGGACAGGAACCTACGAGCAGTACTTC,CASSRPGTGTYEQYF
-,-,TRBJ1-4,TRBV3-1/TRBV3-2,TGTGCCAGCAGCTCCCAAATTAATGAAAAACTGTTTTTT,CASSSQINEKLFF
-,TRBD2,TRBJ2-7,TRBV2,TGTGCCAGCAGTGAATCCGCAGCTGGCAGCGGGGCTTACGAGCAGTACTTC,CASSESAAGSGAYEQYF
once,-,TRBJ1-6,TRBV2,TGTGCCAGCAGCGGACCCCGGGACACCATTAATTCACCCCTCCACTTT,CASSGPRDTINSPLHF
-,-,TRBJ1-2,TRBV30,TGTGCCTGGATAGGGGATAGGGATGGCTACACCTTC,CAWIGDRDGYTF
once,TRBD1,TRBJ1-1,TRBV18,TGTGCCAGCTCACCACTCAGGCAGGGGGACGGAGCTTTCTTT,CASSPLRQGDGAFF
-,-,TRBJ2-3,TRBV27,TGTGCCAGCAGTTCAGATTCTGCGCAGTATTTT,CASSSDSAQYF
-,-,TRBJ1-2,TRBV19,TGTGCCAGTAGTATTTTTCAGGGCAACGGCTACACCTTC,CASSIFQGNGYTF
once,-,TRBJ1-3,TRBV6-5,TGTGCCAGCAGTTACGACAGCTCTGGAAACACCATATATTTT,CASSYDSSGNTIYF
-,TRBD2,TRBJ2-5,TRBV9,TGTGCCAGCAGCGCGGAGGGGACTAGCGGGAGCTCGTTGGAAGAGACCCAGTACTTC,CASSAEGTSGSSLEETQYF
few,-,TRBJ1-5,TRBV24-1,TGTGCCACCAGTGAAGAGAGAAATCAGCCCCAGCATTTT,CATSEERNQPQHF
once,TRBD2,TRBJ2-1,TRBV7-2,TGTGCCAGCAGCCAGTCCGGGACTAGCTTTAATGAGCAGTTCTTC,CASSQSGTSFNEQFF
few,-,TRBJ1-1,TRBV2,TGTGCCAGCAACCTTGGGGGGGTGGGCACTGAAGCTTTCTTT,CASNLGGVGTEAFF
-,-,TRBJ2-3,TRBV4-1,TGCGCCAGCAGCCAAGTGGCTACTAGCCGGTTTGTAGATACGCAGTATTTT,CASSQVATSRFVDTQYF
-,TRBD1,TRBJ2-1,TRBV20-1,TGCAGTGCTAGTCAGGGGGCCTACAATGAGCAGTTCTTC,CSASQGAYNEQFF
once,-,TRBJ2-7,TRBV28,TGTGCCAGCAGTCAACACTCCGGACAGACCTTTTACTACGAGCAGTACTTC,CASSQHSGQTFYYEQYF
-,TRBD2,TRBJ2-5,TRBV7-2,TGTGCCAGCAGCTTAGCGGGACTAGCGGGAGGGTCACAAGAGACCCAGTACTTC,CASSLAGLAGGSQETQYF
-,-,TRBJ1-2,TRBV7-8,TGTGCCAGCAGCAATACAGGGATTTATGGCTACACCTTC,CASSNTGIYGYTF
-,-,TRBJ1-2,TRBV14,TGTGCCAGCAGCCAAGTCGGGAATAACTATGGCTACACCTTC,CASSQVGNNYGYTF
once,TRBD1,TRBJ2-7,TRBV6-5,TGTGCCAGCAGTCTCCGGGACAGCATCTTCTACGAGCAGTACTTC,CASSLRDSIFYEQYF
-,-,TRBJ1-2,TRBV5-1,TGCGCCAGCAGCGGGGGCCAGGGTTTTTCGCCGTCAAACTATGGCTACACCTTC,CASSGGQGFSPSNYGYTF
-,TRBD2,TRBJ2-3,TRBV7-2,TGTGCCAGCAGCTTGGGGCTAGCGGGAGGGCCAGATACGCAGTATTTT,CASSLGLAGGPDTQYF